In this sample, the clone carrying this T cell receptor beta chain turned up once. The data belong to a study of blood T cell repertoires in COVID-19. As for the study in general: COVID-19 samples collected from the United States, Italy and Spain covered acute and convalescent phases.

Measured with immunoSEQ multiplex PCR; TCRdb has only the in-frame clones, and not every one. Here the sample spans some 270,000 clones, approximately 90% being singletons. In germline, CDR1 is SGDLS, CDR2 YYNGEE. The CDR3 is 14 amino acids. V was pared by 0 bases and J by 6 bases, with 10 bases between. Participants, 18 to 89 years old, spanned approximately 26 US areas. Grouping used clinical history reported by participants in a survey and questionnaire. The source of this sequence is a man aged 40-55 years who had been exposed to COVID-19. V usage is TRBV9 and J usage is TRBJ2-1; D might be TRBD2 (5 bases). The sample consisted of PBMCs or T cells enriched from blood (not recorded which). The CDR3 protein is CASSVEGRGNEQFF. The CDR3, as DNA: TGTGCCAGCAGCGTAGAGGGTCGGGGCAATGAGCAGTTCTTC.